This TCR beta chain was identified in a study of blood T cells in healthy people across ages. The CDR3 consists of 13 residues. Germline V CDR1 and CDR2: DFQATT, SNEGSKA (reference sequence). The use of a sample-barcoded 5' primer and a J-beta primer mix characterized a second PCR of roughly 7 to 11 cycles. Each CDR3 protein gets one entry after TCRdb re-called the 5' RACE reads with MiXCR. The sample has 1,500,000 or so distinct CDR3 sequences; around 59% are singletons. The chain recombines TRBV20-1 with TRBJ2-4; D is possibly TRBD2 (6 bases). The J call may be faulty, since TRBJ2-7 better matches the DNA end. This TCR was recovered from a man between 18 and 29 years old in good health. The source material was blood. The CDR3 DNA reads TGCAGTGCTACGGGGGACGGAGCCTACGAGCAGTACTTC. It encodes CSATGDGAYEQYF.